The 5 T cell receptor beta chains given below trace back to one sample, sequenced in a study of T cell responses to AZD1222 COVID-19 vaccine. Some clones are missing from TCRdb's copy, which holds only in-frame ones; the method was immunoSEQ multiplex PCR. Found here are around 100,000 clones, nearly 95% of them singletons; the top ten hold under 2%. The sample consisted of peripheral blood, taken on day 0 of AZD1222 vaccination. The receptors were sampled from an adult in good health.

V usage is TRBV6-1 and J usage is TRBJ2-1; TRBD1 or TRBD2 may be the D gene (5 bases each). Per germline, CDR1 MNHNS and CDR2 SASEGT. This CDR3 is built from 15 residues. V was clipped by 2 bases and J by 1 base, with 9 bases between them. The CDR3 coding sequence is TGTGCCAGCAGTGAACCGGGACGGTCCTACAATGAGCAGTTCTTC. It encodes CASSEPGRSYNEQFF.

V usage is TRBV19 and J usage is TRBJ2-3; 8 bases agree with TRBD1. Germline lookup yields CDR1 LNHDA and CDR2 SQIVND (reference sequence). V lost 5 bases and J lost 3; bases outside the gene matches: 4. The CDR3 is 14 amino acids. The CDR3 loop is CASSWTGRTDTQYF. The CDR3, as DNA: TGTGCCAGTAGTTGGACAGGGAGGACAGATACGCAGTATTTT.

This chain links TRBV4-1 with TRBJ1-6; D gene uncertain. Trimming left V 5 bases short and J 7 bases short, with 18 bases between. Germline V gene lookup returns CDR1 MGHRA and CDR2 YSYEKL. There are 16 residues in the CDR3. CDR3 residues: CASSSEILVQNSPLHF. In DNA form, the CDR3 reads TGCGCCAGCAGCTCAGAAATTTTGGTCCAAAATTCACCCCTCCACTTT.

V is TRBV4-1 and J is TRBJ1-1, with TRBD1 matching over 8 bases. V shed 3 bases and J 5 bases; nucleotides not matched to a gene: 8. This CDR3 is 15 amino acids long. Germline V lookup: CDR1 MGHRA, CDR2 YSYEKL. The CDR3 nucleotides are TGCGCCAGCAGCCAGCAGGGGGCGGAGGGGACTGAAGCTTTCTTT. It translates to CASSQQGAEGTEAFF.

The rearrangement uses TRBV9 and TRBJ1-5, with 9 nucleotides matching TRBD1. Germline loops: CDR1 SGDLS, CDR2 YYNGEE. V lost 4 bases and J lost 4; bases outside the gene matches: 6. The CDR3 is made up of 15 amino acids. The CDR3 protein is CASSMGQGENQPQHF. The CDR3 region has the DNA TGTGCCAGCAGCATGGGACAGGGAGAAAATCAGCCCCAGCATTTT.